This TCR beta chain was sequenced for a study of T cells in Graves' hyperthyroidism and ophthalmopathy. V dropped 5 bases and J dropped 3 bases, with 16 bases sitting between them. Germline CDR1 KGHDR, CDR2 SFDVKD. This CDR3 has 16 residues. In its sample, this clonotype was seen a few times. Its antigen remains unidentified. Amplified TCR beta CDR3 regions derived from RNA transcripts. When the TCR CDR3 underwent first-round RT-PCR, the HTBI primer set was used. One entry per CDR3 protein, called by TCRdb with MiXCR from the multiplex PCR reads. This sample yields 530,000 or so distinct CDR3 sequences, of which around 22% are seen a single time; over 9% belongs to the top ten. Study-wide findings and caveats: Patients with ophthalmopathy were separated from those with stable hyperthyroidism by a 13 V-J model.

Among ophthalmopathy patients, the Clinical Activity Score reached at least 3, the NOSPECS grade reached at least 4, and duration remained under 3 months. Exclusion criteria comprised uncontrolled infection, other autoimmune disease, pregnancy or lactation. Sequencing was carried out using blood. This sequence was found in a woman aged 30 to 39 with Graves' ophthalmopathy. This chain connects TRBV24-1 to TRBJ1-5; D unresolved. For the CDR3, the DNA is TGTGCCACCAGTGGGGGAGGACGCCCCTTCAATCAGCCCCAGCATTTT. As protein: CATSGGGRPFNQPQHF.